This TCR beta chain was sequenced during a study of cytomegalovirus exposure and HLA in healthy donors. The PCR had 60 Vbeta and 13 Jbeta primers. Sequencing was performed with immunoSEQ multiplex PCR; in TCRdb, only in-frame clones are kept and a portion is missing. Of fewer than 200,000 clones listed, 80% are singletons. The CDR3 runs 14 residues. V gave up 6 bases and J gave up 1 base, with 11 bases separating them. CDR1 LNHDA and CDR2 SQIVND come from the germline V gene (reference sequence). The V gene is TRBV19, the J gene TRBJ2-3; D remains ambiguous. The sequence was collected from a woman between 45 and 65 years old in good health and CMV-seropositive. The sample comprised PBMCs. CDR3 sequence (DNA): TGTGCCAGTAGCGCGGCCCCCGGCACAGATACGCAGTATTTT. As protein: CASSAAPGTDTQYF.